The 31 T cell receptor beta chains given below trace back to one sample, sequenced in a study of T cell repertoires in cytomegalovirus infection (dated by TCRdb to about 2019). Their antigens are not known. The sample's treatment or condition, from its label and the paper: in vitro stimulation with specific CMV peptide epitopes to enrich CMV-specific T cells. Instrument on record: Illumina HiSeq 1500. The public reads were run again by TCRdb, first through fastp at Q25 and then through MiXCR, and only productive beta chains were kept. Here each entry gathers all rows of one CDR3 protein and keeps the most common genes and DNA. The sample profile shows about 69,000 distinct CDR3 sequences; around 28% of them were found once. 50% to 65% of the sample belongs to the ten largest clones. Sequencing was performed on CD8+ T cells from cultured PBMCs, taken from culture after CMV antigen stimulation. All receptors come from a human donor in good health (CMV status not recorded). Some clones in this sample may be carry-over from other donors' samples.

This clonotype has more than one count but fewer than ten. The CDR3 DNA reads as TGCAGTGCTAGACCCAGCGGGACCCTTTGGGAGACCCAGTACTTC. Translation gives CSARPSGTLWETQYF. The chain carries TRBV20-1 and TRBJ2-5; 7 nucleotides agree with TRBD2. The CDR3 is made up of 15 amino acids. Losses at the gene ends were 2 bases for V and 5 bases for J; bases not matched to a gene: 11. The V gene's germline CDR1 is DFQATT and CDR2 SNEGSKA (reference sequence).

The gene calls are TRBV29-1 and TRBJ2-7; D ambiguous. V lost 0 bases and J 1 base, leaving 16 bases between the germline ends. The CDR3 runs 16 residues. The germline V gene has CDR1 SQVTM and CDR2 ANQGSEA. CDR3 sequence (DNA): TGCAGCGTTGAAGATCCGACTGTGGGTAGGTCCTACGAGCAGTACTTC. This encodes CSVEDPTVGRSYEQYF.

V usage is TRBV3-1 and J usage is TRBJ1-1, with D possibly matching TRBD1 (5 bases). This CDR3 has 17 amino acids. Germline V lookup: CDR1 LGHDT, CDR2 YNNKEL (reference sequence). The V end lost 2 bases, the J end lost 0 bases, and 16 bases lay between the germline ends. The DNA of the CDR3 is TGTGCCAGCAGCCAAAGAGTCGCAGGGACCTTGAACACTGAAGCTTTCTTT. The encoded protein is CASSQRVAGTLNTEAFF. The full variable domain, with the rest looked up from reference TRBV3-1 and TRBJ1-1, is DTAVSQTPKYLVTQMGNDKSIKCEQNLGHDTMYWYKQDSKKFLKIMFSYNNKELIINETVPNRFSPKSPDKAHLNLHINSLELGDSAVYFCASSQRVAGTLNTEAFFGQGTRLTVV.

The table lists this clonotype with a few counts. The genes are TRBV11-2 and TRBJ2-1; D not resolved. The length of the CDR3 is 13 residues. Germline V gives CDR1 SGHAT, CDR2 FQNNGV. Trimming pared 1 base from V and 8 bases from J, leaving 9 bases between. The CDR3: CASSLASSYEQFF. DNA of the CDR3: TGTGCCAGCAGCTTAGCCAGCAGCTATGAGCAGTTCTTC.

This clonotype was picked up many times. The CDR3 loop reads CASSSGTSGNEQYF. The CDR3, as DNA: TGTGCCAGCAGCTCCGGGACTAGCGGGAACGAGCAGTACTTC. This chain uses TRBV7-8 with TRBJ2-7; TRBD2 matches at 13 bases. The V and J ends lost 4 bases and 5 bases, in that order; junction bases with no gene match: 2. This CDR3 is 14 amino acids long. Germline V gives CDR1 SGHVS, CDR2 FQNEAQ.

This clonotype showed up just a few times. The gene calls are TRBV7-9 and TRBJ1-6; D might be TRBD1 (5 bases). This CDR3 has 16 amino acids. Trimming shortened V by 5 bases and J by 2 bases, and 13 bases separated the two germline ends. Germline V gene data show CDR1 as SEHNR and CDR2 as FQNEAQ (reference sequence). CDR3 sequence (DNA): TGTGCCAGCAGCGACAGTGGTGAGGCCTATAATTCACCCCTCCACTTT. Protein: CASSDSGEAYNSPLHF.

The rearrangement uses TRBV6-1 and TRBJ2-7, with D hard to call. Looked up from germline, CDR1 is MNHNS and CDR2 is SASEGT. The CDR3 covers 13 residues. V was clipped by 3 bases and J by 4 bases, with 10 bases between them. The CDR3 reads CASSDNGPYEQYF. CDR3 nucleotides: TGTGCCAGCAGTGATAACGGGCCTTACGAGCAGTACTTC.

V gene TRBV28 combines with J gene TRBJ1-1; 12 nucleotides agree with TRBD1. V was pared by 0 bases and J by 4 bases, with 9 bases of the junction left unmatched. Germline CDR1 reads MDHEN; CDR2 reads SYDVKM. This CDR3 is built from 18 residues. DNA for the CDR3: TGTGCCAGCAGTTTATGGATATCGGGACAGGGGGCAGGCACTGAAGCTTTCTTT. This gives the protein CASSLWISGQGAGTEAFF.

This clonotype was detected only a few times. The rearrangement joins TRBV6-6 to TRBJ2-7; D not certain. Germline CDR1 reads MNHNY; CDR2 reads SVGAGI (reference sequence). CDR3 size: 13 residues. V was clipped by 0 bases and J by 7 bases, with 10 bases between them. The CDR3 nucleotides read TGTGCCAGCAGTTACTCCCCAGCTCGGGAGCAGTACTTC. Translating it yields CASSYSPAREQYF.

The chain links TRBV20-1 to TRBJ2-1; D perhaps matches TRBD2 (5 bases). CDR1 DFQATT and CDR2 SNEGSKA come from the germline V gene (reference sequence). Trimming stripped 0 bases from V and 15 bases from J, with 18 bases between. The CDR3 runs 13 residues. CDR3 nucleotides: TGCAGTGCTAGAGATCCACTTCGGGGAAAGGGGTTCTTC. The encoded protein is CSARDPLRGKGFF.

This clonotype was seen only a few times. The V gene is TRBV7-9, the J gene TRBJ1-5, with a possible D match to TRBD1 (5 bases). The germline CDR1 and CDR2 sequences are SEHNR and FQNEAQ (reference sequence). V was trimmed by 5 bases and J by 3 bases, leaving 11 bases between them. The CDR3 length is 14 residues. The CDR3 loop is CASSGQGSNQPQHF. The CDR3 DNA is TGTGCCAGCAGCGGACAAGGGTCCAATCAGCCCCAGCATTTT.

This chain connects TRBV6-2 or TRBV6-3 to TRBJ1-1; 7 nucleotides line up with TRBD1. Germline V gene sequence: CDR1 MNHEY, CDR2 SVGEGT. Trimming cost V 6 bases and J 1 base; bases outside gene matches: 2. This CDR3 region has 13 residues. Written as DNA, the CDR3 is TGTGCCAGCAGGTGGACAGGGAACACTGAAGCTTTCTTT. This gives the protein CASRWTGNTEAFF.

This clonotype was seen more than once but under ten times. This chain links TRBV28 with TRBJ1-1; tentative D call: TRBD1 (5 bases). Germline V gene data show CDR1 as MDHEN and CDR2 as SYDVKM. V was clipped by 6 bases and J by 0 bases, with 8 bases between them. This CDR3 is built from 13 residues. In DNA, the CDR3 is TGTGCCAGCAGAGGACACCTGAACACTGAAGCTTTCTTT. Protein sequence: CASRGHLNTEAFF.

This clonotype turned up a few times. The chain uses TRBV4-1 and TRBJ2-7, with TRBD1 matching 9 bases. V gave up 5 bases and J gave up 5 bases; unmatched junction bases: 10. CDR1 and CDR2 (germline): MGHRA, YSYEKL. CDR3 length: 15 amino acids. In DNA form, the CDR3 reads TGCGCCAGCAGCAGACAGGGGGACAGGTCTGACGAGCAGTACTTC. Residues: CASSRQGDRSDEQYF.

Written as DNA, the CDR3 is TGTGCCAGCAGCTGGGGAAGGATTAACACCGGGGAGCTGTTTTTT. Protein: CASSWGRINTGELFF. V is TRBV7-9 and J is TRBJ2-2; D not certain. Trimming left V 4 bases short and J 2 bases short, with 11 bases between. This CDR3 comprises 15 residues. Germline V CDR1 and CDR2: SEHNR, FQNEAQ (reference sequence).

This clonotype came up many times. The chain employs TRBV7-6 and TRBJ2-2, with unresolved D. The germline V and J ends were trimmed by 1 base and 3 bases, with 15 bases remaining between them. CDR1 and CDR2 from the germline V gene are SGHVS and FNYEAQ. The CDR3 is made up of 17 amino acids. CDR3 bases: TGTGCCAGCAGCTTAGTAATTCGGCAGGCCTACACCGGGGAGCTGTTTTTT. Translated: CASSLVIRQAYTGELFF.

This chain links TRBV11-1 with TRBJ1-4, with D unresolved. This CDR3 has 15 residues. Germline CDR1 and CDR2: SGHAT and FQDESV (reference sequence). V dropped 3 bases and J dropped 3 bases, with 11 bases sitting between them. The CDR3 DNA sequence: TGTGCCAGCAGCTTCGGTTGGGGAGCTAATGAAAAACTGTTTTTT. It codes for CASSFGWGANEKLFF.

This chain links TRBV6-2 or TRBV6-3 with TRBJ1-5; D unclear. The length of the CDR3 is 15 residues. Germline V CDR1 and CDR2: MNHEY, SVGEGT. Trimming stripped 7 bases from V and 2 bases from J, with 15 bases between. The CDR3 loop is CASTLSEGGNQPQHF. The CDR3 DNA follows: TGTGCCAGCACCCTCTCCGAAGGTGGCAATCAGCCCCAGCATTTT.

This sequence joins TRBV20-1 and TRBJ2-4; the D gene is possibly TRBD2 (6 bases). In germline, CDR1 is DFQATT, CDR2 SNEGSKA (reference sequence). There are 13 residues in the CDR3. Trimming removed 0 bases from V and 6 bases from J, with 9 bases in between. CDR3: CSARERGGNIQYF. The CDR3 DNA is TGCAGTGCTAGAGAGCGGGGAGGAAACATTCAGTACTTC.

V gene TRBV24-1 combines with J gene TRBJ1-2; D is ambiguous. This CDR3 has 12 residues. The V end was cut by 0 bases, the J end by 7 bases, with 5 bases between. Germline CDR1 and CDR2: KGHDR and SFDVKD. Here the CDR3 reads CATSDLQSGYTF. The CDR3 region has the DNA TGTGCCACCAGTGATTTGCAGTCTGGCTACACCTTC.

This clonotype was counted only a few times. The rearrangement joins TRBV6-1 to TRBJ1-1; possibly TRBD1 for D (6 bases). Germline V CDR1 and CDR2: MNHNS, SASEGT. Trimming took off 0 bases at V and 0 bases at J, with 11 bases between the two ends. CDR3 length: 16 residues. DNA of the CDR3: TGTGCCAGCAGTGAAGCTCCACAGGGCCTGAACACTGAAGCTTTCTTT. It encodes CASSEAPQGLNTEAFF.

The chain couples TRBV24-1 to TRBJ1-2; possibly TRBD1 for D (5 bases). The germline gives CDR1 KGHDR, CDR2 SFDVKD. The CDR3 covers 16 residues. Trimming took off 2 bases at V and 6 bases at J, with 18 bases between the two ends. The CDR3 region has the DNA TGTGCCACCAGTGATTCCGACAGCCTAAGTAGGGATGGCTACACCTTC. Translated: CATSDSDSLSRDGYTF.

This clonotype came up once. The chain links TRBV7-2 to TRBJ2-7; D may be TRBD1 or TRBD2 (6 bases each). V was trimmed by 5 bases and J by 7 bases, leaving 18 bases between them. The germline CDR1 and CDR2 sequences are SGHTA and FQGNSA. CDR3 length: 14 residues. CDR3 sequence (DNA): TGTGCCAGCAGCGCCGCATTTGGGGGGCTTGAGCAGTACTTC. It yields the protein CASSAAFGGLEQYF. Filled out from reference TRBV7-2 and TRBJ2-7, the complete variable domain reads GAGVSQSPSNKVTEKGKDVELRCDPISGHTALYWYRQSLGQGLEFLIYFQGNSAPDKSGLPSDRFSAERTGGSVSTLTIQRTQQEDSAVYLCASSAAFGGLEQYFGPGTRLTVT.

The V gene is TRBV4-3, the J gene TRBJ2-5; TRBD2 matches at 10 bases. The CDR3 spans 16 residues. The germline CDR1 and CDR2 sequences are LGHNA and YSLEER. Trimming cost V 0 bases and J 5 bases; bases outside gene matches: 6. CDR3 coding DNA: TGCGCCAGCAGCCAAGAGCTGGGAGCGGGAGGGGAGACCCAGTACTTC. Amino acid sequence: CASSQELGAGGETQYF.

This sequence joins TRBV5-6 and TRBJ1-1, with 7 bases aligning to TRBD1. Germline V gene sequence: CDR1 SGHDT, CDR2 YYEEEE. With 3 bases clipped from V and 1 base from J, the junction kept 9 bases outside the gene matches. The CDR3 has 16 amino acids. The DNA for the CDR3 is TGTGCCAGCAGCTCCGCCACAGGGGATTCGAACACTGAAGCTTTCTTT. Translating gives CASSSATGDSNTEAFF.

The gene calls are TRBV12-3 or TRBV12-4 and TRBJ1-1, with no clear D. The CDR3 is 13 residues long. The germline V and J ends were trimmed by 6 bases and 4 bases, with 12 bases remaining between them. The DNA of the CDR3 is TGTGCCAGCAGATATGGGTCGAGCACTGAAGCTTTCTTT. Translated: CASRYGSSTEAFF.

In this sample, this clonotype turned up a few times. This chain connects TRBV4-1 to TRBJ2-1; 12 nucleotides line up with TRBD2. The CDR3 is 16 amino acids. Germline CDR1 is MGHRA and CDR2 is YSYEKL. With V trimmed by 0 bases and J by 6 bases, 3 bases remained unmatched. CDR3 sequence: CASSQEASGGGNEQFF. CDR3 DNA sequence: TGCGCCAGCAGCCAAGAGGCTAGCGGGGGGGGCAATGAGCAGTTCTTC.

V is TRBV7-3 and J is TRBJ2-5; weak D call: TRBD2 (7 bases). Germline CDR1 and CDR2: SGHTA and FQGTGA. Trimming removed 2 bases at V and 1 base at J, with 11 bases between. There are 15 residues in the CDR3. CDR3 sequence (DNA): TGTGCCAGCAGCTTAGGGGGGGCCCTCCAAGAGACCCAGTACTTC. This codes for CASSLGGALQETQYF.

The chain combines TRBV9 with TRBJ2-1, with a weak D call TRBD1 (6 bases). This CDR3 contains 15 residues. V was pared by 4 bases and J by 3 bases, with 14 bases between. CDR1 and CDR2 (germline): SGDLS, YYNGEE. CDR3 protein: CASSPGQRYYNEQFF. As DNA, the CDR3 is TGTGCCAGCAGCCCAGGACAGAGATACTACAATGAGCAGTTCTTC.

The genes are TRBV6-1 and TRBJ1-2, with D possibly matching TRBD1 (5 bases). CDR3 length: 13 residues. From germline, CDR1 is MNHNS and CDR2 SASEGT. Trimming removed 7 bases at V and 4 bases at J, with 13 bases between. CDR3 region: CASTSDRLYGYTF. CDR3 DNA sequence: TGTGCCAGCACCTCAGACAGACTCTATGGCTACACCTTC.

This clonotype turned up a few times. The V gene is TRBV20-1, the J gene TRBJ1-1, with D tentatively TRBD1 (5 bases). The germline V gene has CDR1 DFQATT and CDR2 SNEGSKA (reference sequence). V dropped 3 bases and J dropped 4 bases, with 18 bases sitting between them. The CDR3 covers 15 residues. CDR3 bases: TGCAGTGCTAGCTGGACCACAGGACATGGCACTGAAGCTTTCTTT. Protein product: CSASWTTGHGTEAFF.